A single T cell receptor (beta chain) is shown here with its context. What antigen it recognizes has not been identified. No per-base quality is available; no much larger clone lies one base away. The data were taken from a study of shared clonotypes between healthy human individuals (TCRdb year 2020). For the study in its entirety: A few men and a couple of women, aged 18 to 49 years, made up the cohort. For each donor, three plates each were used for CD4 naive and CD4 memory, two plates were used for CD8 naive, and one plate was used for CD8 memory. Leukapheresis yielded between about 0.94 and 9.5 billion PBMCs per donor. Different laboratories and diverse techniques were used to prepare libraries and sequence TCR repertoires, to increase sequencing depth and limit assay-specific biases. Blood TCR repertoires of roughly five healthy adults were deeply sequenced to estimate repertoire size and the extent of clonotype sharing between individuals. Results the study describes overall, beyond this receptor: Based on pairwise subsampling, the degree of clonotype sharing among donors was expected to be affected by sequencing depth. Compared with non-shared clonotypes, the clonotypes found in all four sorted-subset donors had higher generation probabilities. Rarefaction of sorted-subset datasets indicated incomplete sequencing despite the large sequencing depth. Larger estimated clonotype richness was generally found for naive subsets than for memory subsets. Sampling was limited to blood, and TCR repertoires in tissue likely differ from TCR repertoires in blood. Because the study included a small number of donors, the genetic and exposure-history diversity represented was limited. Sharing across four donors was observed for around 4.8% of naive CD4, about 4% of naive CD8, roughly 2.3% of memory CD4, and less than 0.45% of memory CD8 clonotypes.

The donors were healthy, HIV-negative adults who had no recently reported acute infections or vaccinations. All donors were Caucasian adults living in Nashville, Tennessee, USA. CD4+ T cells were enriched through magnetic negative selection, after which naive cells were positively selected on CD45RA and the remaining negative fraction served as the memory subset. Blood was obtained by leukapheresis, after which PBMCs were separated by Ficoll-Histopaque density gradient centrifugation and cryopreserved in liquid nitrogen vapor phase. Analytical flow cytometry was used to check the purity and quantity of each magnetically sorted T cell population. Genomic DNA was isolated from every sorted fraction and measured by UV absorbance on a Nanodrop 2000c. The germline V gene (reference sequence) supplies CDR1 LNHDA and CDR2 SQIVND. Taken from cysteine to phenylalanine, the CDR3 has 14 residues. This entry keeps only the CDR3 DNA: 42 bases, framed from base 1. Deletion took 5 bases off V and 8 bases off J, with a span of 15 bases between the germline ends.

Using the deep immunoSEQ assay, multiplex PCR amplified TCR CDR3 regions from genomic DNA. Extracted genomic DNA from each cell subset was spread evenly across all wells of several immunoSEQ 96-well plates, with each plate serving as a replicate. Each replicate PCR for sorted subsets received about 0.2 ug genomic DNA, equal to 28,000 or so T cell genomes. The purified libraries were quantified using a Qubit 3.0 fluorometer, sized with a Bioanalyzer 2100, and then quantified again using the KAPA Library Quantification kit. Every immunoSEQ 96-well plate was sequenced on a separate single-read 150-cycle Illumina NextSeq 550 flow cell. On the authors' methods: Because only junctional sequences without quality scores were contained in the immunoSEQ output, filtering matching that applied to full-length reads could not be performed. Sequences were annotated with PyIR, a Python wrapper for IgBLAST v1.9, and V/J genes and CDR3 were assigned using IMGT germline references. Reads with weak V/J assignments (E-value above 1e-6), missing CDR3, stop codons, out-of-frame junctions, or ambiguous translated residues were removed. V3J clonotypes were defined as sequences sharing the same inferred V gene, J gene, and CDR3 amino acid sequence. The percentage overlap between two repertoires was calculated by dividing the number of shared unique clonotypes by the size of the smaller repertoire. Repertoire richness was assessed with RTK rarefaction, the Chao1 estimator, and Recon v2.1 estimates of unobserved clonotypes. For all TCRbeta clonotypes obtained by the gDNA method from several donors, generation probabilities were computed with OLGA. Imported from immuneACCESS, the table was reduced by TCRdb to in-frame sequences with V and J called. These copies leave out some clones; in studies compared against another copy, an unresolved V gene accounts for under half, and the cause of the remainder is not known. The V and J calls and the clone size are those of that table, but D and trimming were determined from the DNA. The sample includes approximately 240,000 clones, with approximately 65% observed a single time. Over 8.5% of the sample belongs to the ten largest clones.

The sequence is built from TRBV19 and TRBJ1-4, with the D segment identity uncertain. The sample was memory CD4+ T cells sorted from blood. The sample's cell subset or site label, in plain terms: CD45RA-negative fraction. The TCR was taken from a man aged 25-45 years in good health. Read as DNA, the sequence is TGTGCCAGTAGTCTGGCAAGGCAGAGCGAAAAACTGTTTTTT. Its protein reads: CASSLARQSEKLFF.